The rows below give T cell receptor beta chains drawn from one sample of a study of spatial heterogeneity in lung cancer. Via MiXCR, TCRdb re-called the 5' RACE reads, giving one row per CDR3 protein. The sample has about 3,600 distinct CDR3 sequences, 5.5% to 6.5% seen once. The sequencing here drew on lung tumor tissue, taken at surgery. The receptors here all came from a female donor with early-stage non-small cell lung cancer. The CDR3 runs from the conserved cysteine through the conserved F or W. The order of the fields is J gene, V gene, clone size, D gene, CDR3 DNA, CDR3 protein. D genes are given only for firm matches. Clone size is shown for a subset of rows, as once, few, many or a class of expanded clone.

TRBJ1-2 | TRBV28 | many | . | TGTGCCAGCAGTTTAATGGGGGCGCTGATCGCTAACTATGGCTACACCTTC | CASSLMGALIANYGYTF
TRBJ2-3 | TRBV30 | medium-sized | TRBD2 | TGTGCCTGGAGTGTTGCGGGGGGATCAGATACGCAGTATTTT | CAWSVAGGSDTQYF
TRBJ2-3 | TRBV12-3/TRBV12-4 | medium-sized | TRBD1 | TGTGCCAGCAGATCAGCAGGGGACAGGCGCACAGATACGCAGTATTTT | CASRSAGDRRTDTQYF
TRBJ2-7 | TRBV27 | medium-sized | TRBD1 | TGTGCCAGCAGAAAGAGGACAGGGGAATACGAGCAGTACTTC | CASRKRTGEYEQYF
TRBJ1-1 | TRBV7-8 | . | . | TGTGCCAGCAGCTTGAAATCTATGAACACTGAAGCTTTCTTT | CASSLKSMNTEAFF
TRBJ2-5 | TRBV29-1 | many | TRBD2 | TGCAGCACGTCGGGGGGAATGGAGACCCAGTACTTC | CSTSGGMETQYF
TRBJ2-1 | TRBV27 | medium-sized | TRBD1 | TGTGCCAGCAGGACAGGGGCGACGAATGAGCAGTTCTTC | CASRTGATNEQFF
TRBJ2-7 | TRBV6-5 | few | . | TGTGCCAGCAGTTACGAAAGCCACTACGAGCAGTACTTC | CASSYESHYEQYF
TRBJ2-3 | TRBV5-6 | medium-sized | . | TGTGCCAGCAGAGATGGAAGGGACAACACAGATACGCAGTATTTT | CASRDGRDNTDTQYF
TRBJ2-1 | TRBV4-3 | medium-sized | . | TGCGCCAGCAGCCAAGCCTTGAGCTCCTACAATGAGCAGTTCTTC | CASSQALSSYNEQFF
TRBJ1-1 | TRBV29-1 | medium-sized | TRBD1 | TGCAGCGTTGCCCAGGGGGCATCTGAAGCTTTCTTT | CSVAQGASEAFF
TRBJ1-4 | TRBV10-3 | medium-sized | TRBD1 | TGTGCCACTGCGACAGGGGCGAATGAAAAACTGTTTTTT | CATATGANEKLFF
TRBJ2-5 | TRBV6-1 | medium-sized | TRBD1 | TGTGCCAGCAGTGAAAGGGACAGGGGCCTCTCCGAAGAGACCCAGTACTTC | CASSERDRGLSEETQYF
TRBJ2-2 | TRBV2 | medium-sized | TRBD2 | TGTGCCAGCAGTGAAAATAGCGGGAGGGGCGGGGAGCTGTTTTTT | CASSENSGRGGELFF
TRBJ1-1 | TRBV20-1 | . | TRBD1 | TGCAGTGCTAGAGATCCAGGGGGGGACACTGAAGCTTTCTTT | CSARDPGGDTEAFF
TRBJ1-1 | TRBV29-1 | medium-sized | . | TGCAGCGTTGATCACTCCGGAGGGGCTTTCTTT | CSVDHSGGAFF
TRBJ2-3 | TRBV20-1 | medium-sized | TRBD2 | TGCAGTGCCAAGACGACTAGCAGACCAGATACGCAGTATTTT | CSAKTTSRPDTQYF
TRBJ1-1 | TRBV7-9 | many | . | TGTGCCAGCAGCCTCGACACTGAAGCTTTCTTT | CASSLDTEAFF
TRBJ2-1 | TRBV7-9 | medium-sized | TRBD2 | TGTGCCAGCAGCTTAGGAGCGGGATCGAATGAGCAGTTCTTC | CASSLGAGSNEQFF
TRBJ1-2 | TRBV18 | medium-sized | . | TGTGCCAGCTTCACCACCCGGGGGGATGGCTACACCTTC | CASFTTRGDGYTF
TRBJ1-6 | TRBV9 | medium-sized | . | TGTGCTGGATTTCCCCGGACGCGCTATAATTCACCCCTCCACTTT | CAGFPRTRYNSPLHF
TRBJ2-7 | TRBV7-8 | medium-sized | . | TGTGCCAGCAGCTCAATAGGGTCCTCCTACGAGCAGTACTTC | CASSSIGSSYEQYF
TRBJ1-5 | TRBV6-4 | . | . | TGTGCCAGCACGGGGGCCCAGCATTTT | CASTGAQHF
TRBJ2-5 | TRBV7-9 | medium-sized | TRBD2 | TGTGCCAGCAGCGAGGGACTAGCGGTAGAGACCCAGTACTTC | CASSEGLAVETQYF
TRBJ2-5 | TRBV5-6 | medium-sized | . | TGTGCCAGCAGCTCCAGGGGTGTCGGTTACGAAGAGACCCAGTACTTC | CASSSRGVGYEETQYF
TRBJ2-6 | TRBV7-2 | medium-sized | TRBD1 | TGTGCCAGCAGCTTAGGGTCCGGGACAGGGGGTCCTTTTTCCTCTGGGGCCAACGTCCTGACTTTC | CASSLGSGTGGPFSSGANVLTF
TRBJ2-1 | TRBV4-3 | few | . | TGCGCCAGCAGCCAAGGAGTGTGGCGGAACAATGAGCAGTTCTTC | CASSQGVWRNNEQFF
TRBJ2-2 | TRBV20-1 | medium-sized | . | TGCAGTGCTAGGCCTAGCAGGGGAGGGCATACCACCGGGGAGCTGTTTTTT | CSARPSRGGHTTGELFF
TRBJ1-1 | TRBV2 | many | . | TGTGCCAGCATCAGGGGCCGAACCACTGAAGCTTTCTTT | CASIRGRTTEAFF
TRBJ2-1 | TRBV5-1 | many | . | TGCGCCAGCAGCTTGGCTAGCTCCTACAATGAGCAGTTCTTC | CASSLASSYNEQFF
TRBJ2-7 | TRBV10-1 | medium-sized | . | TGCGCCACCCGGGACTCGATGACCTACGAGCAGTACTTC | CATRDSMTYEQYF
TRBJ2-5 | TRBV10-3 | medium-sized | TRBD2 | TGTGCCATCAGTGGAAAAACTAGCGGGAATCAAGAGACCCAGTACTTC | CAISGKTSGNQETQYF
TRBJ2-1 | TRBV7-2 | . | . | TGTGCCAGCAGCTTAGAGGGGAATGAGCAGTTCTTC | CASSLEGNEQFF
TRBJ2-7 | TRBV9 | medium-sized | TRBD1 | TGTGCCAGCAGCGTAGCCGGGACAGGTACCTACGAGCAGTACTTC | CASSVAGTGTYEQYF
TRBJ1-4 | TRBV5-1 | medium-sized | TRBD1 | TGCGCCAGCAAAGGGGGCTCAGTCACAACTAATGAAAAACTGTTTTTT | CASKGGSVTTNEKLFF
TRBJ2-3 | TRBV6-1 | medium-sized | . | TGTGCCAGCAGGTTTATCGGACAGCTCTCCACAGATACGCAGTATTTT | CASRFIGQLSTDTQYF
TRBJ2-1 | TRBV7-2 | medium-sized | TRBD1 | TGTGCCAGCAGCTTGACAGGGAATGAGCAGTTCTTC | CASSLTGNEQFF
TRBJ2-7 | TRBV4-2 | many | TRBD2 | TGTGCCAGCAGCCAAGAATTTCTAGGAGCGGGAGGCCGAAAGCAGTACTTC | CASSQEFLGAGGRKQYF
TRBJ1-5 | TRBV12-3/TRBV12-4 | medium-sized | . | TGTGCCAGCAGCCCCGGACAGAACAATCAGCCCCAGCATTTT | CASSPGQNNQPQHF
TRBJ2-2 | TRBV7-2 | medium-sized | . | TGTGCCAGCAGCCCCATTCCCCAGAACACCGGGGAGCTGTTTTTT | CASSPIPQNTGELFF
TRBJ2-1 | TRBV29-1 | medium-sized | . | TGCAGCGTTGATGGTATTGGTAATGAGCAGTTCTTC | CSVDGIGNEQFF